These T cell receptor beta chains were read from a single sample in a study of Graves' ophthalmopathy and Graves' hyperthyroidism. TCRdb ran MiXCR on the multiplex PCR reads and lists one entry per CDR3 protein. This sample carries about 220,000 distinct CDR3 sequences, about 22% of them seen once, and the ten largest clones take around two fifths. The sequencing sample was made of peripheral blood. These receptors came from a woman between 50 and 59 years old with Graves' ophthalmopathy. CDR3s include the opening cysteine and the closing phenylalanine or tryptophan. The D gene is left open where the match is weak. Rows may omit the clone size; those that give it use once, few, many or a size class.

clone_size	d_call	v_call	j_call	cdr3_aa	cdr3_nt
many	.	TRBV12-3/TRBV12-4	TRBJ1-5	CASSPWGANQPQHF	TGTGCCAGCAGCCCGTGGGGGGCTAATCAGCCCCAGCATTTT
many	.	TRBV6-5	TRBJ2-4	CASGETAKNIQYF	TGTGCCAGCGGAGAGACAGCCAAAAACATTCAGTACTTC
many	.	TRBV7-2	TRBJ2-7	CASSFFFGEHYEQYF	TGTGCCAGCAGCTTCTTTTTCGGGGAGCACTACGAGCAGTACTTC
.	.	TRBV6-1	TRBJ2-7	CASNLDANSYEQYF	TGTGCCAGCAACCTCGACGCGAACTCCTACGAGCAGTACTTC
many	.	TRBV20-1	TRBJ2-7	CSAGSDSHDYEQYF	TGCAGTGCAGGGTCGGACAGCCACGACTACGAGCAGTACTTC
.	TRBD2	TRBV6-1	TRBJ2-7	CASSKTPVGASGRYEQYF	TGTGCCAGCAGTAAGACCCCGGTAGGGGCTAGCGGCCGCTACGAGCAGTACTTC
many	.	TRBV7-8	TRBJ2-7	CASSPPTESYEQYF	TGTGCCAGCAGCCCGCCGACAGAATCCTACGAGCAGTACTTC
.	TRBD2	TRBV6-1	TRBJ2-6	CASSEAGVTGANVLTF	TGTGCCAGCAGTGAGGCGGGAGTCACTGGGGCCAACGTCCTGACTTTC
many	TRBD2	TRBV29-1	TRBJ2-5	CSAGLAGKSVVETQYF	TGCAGCGCGGGACTAGCGGGGAAGTCGGTTGTCGAGACCCAGTACTTC
many	TRBD2	TRBV11-2	TRBJ2-7	CASSWGLAGVYEQYF	TGTGCCAGCAGCTGGGGACTAGCGGGAGTTTACGAGCAGTACTTC
many	TRBD1	TRBV4-1	TRBJ1-2	CASGSGGAMAGYTF	TGCGCCAGCGGTTCAGGGGGCGCGATGGCGGGCTACACCTTC
.	.	TRBV7-9	TRBJ1-6	CATVRGQGGNNSPLHF	TGTGCCACGGTCCGAGGGCAGGGAGGGAATAATTCACCCCTCCACTTT
many	TRBD2	TRBV20-1	TRBJ2-5	CSGGSGSLETQYF	TGCAGTGGAGGCAGCGGGAGTTTAGAGACCCAGTACTTC
.	TRBD1	TRBV7-2	TRBJ2-7	CASSLSRGPYYEQYF	TGTGCCAGCAGCCTCAGCAGGGGGCCTTACTACGAGCAGTACTTC
many	.	TRBV2	TRBJ1-5	CASSRPAGF	TGTGCCAGCAGTCGCCCAGCGGGGTTT
.	TRBD2	TRBV3-1	TRBJ2-7	CASSPTSGLGNEQYF	TGTGCCAGCAGCCCAACTAGCGGCCTCGGGAACGAGCAGTACTTC
.	.	TRBV27	TRBJ2-5	CASSFTNGAQYF	TGTGCCAGCAGTTTTACGAACGGGGCCCAGTACTTC
many	TRBD1	TRBV7-8	TRBJ1-1	CAGSLMQGAEAFF	TGTGCCGGCAGCTTAATGCAGGGGGCGGAAGCTTTCTTT
.	TRBD1	TRBV19	TRBJ1-5	CASSIWSGQGNPNQPQHF	TGTGCCAGTAGTATATGGTCGGGACAGGGGAATCCCAATCAGCCCCAGCATTTT
many	.	TRBV6-2/TRBV6-3	TRBJ2-5	CASSYSQETQYF	TGTGCCAGCAGTTACTCCCAAGAGACCCAGTACTTC
many	TRBD1	TRBV12-3/TRBV12-4	TRBJ1-1	CASSLTGLNTEAFF	TGTGCCAGCAGCTTGACAGGGCTGAACACTGAAGCTTTCTTT
.	.	TRBV6-1	TRBJ1-2	CASSLSGGSGYTF	TGTGCCAGCAGCTTGAGCGGGGGAAGCGGCTACACCTTC
many	.	TRBV7-2	TRBJ2-7	CASSLAGTSSYEQYF	TGTGCCAGCAGCTTAGCTGGGACCAGCTCCTACGAGCAGTACTTC
many	.	TRBV6-5	TRBJ1-1	CASSYAVAAEAFF	TGTGCCAGCAGTTACGCTGTGGCAGCTGAAGCTTTCTTT
many	TRBD1	TRBV5-1	TRBJ1-1	CASSQGDRGRVNTEAFF	TGCGCCAGCAGTCAAGGGGACAGGGGGCGAGTGAACACTGAAGCTTTCTTT
many	.	TRBV12-3/TRBV12-4	TRBJ1-1	CASIKNGAAEAFF	TGTGCCAGCATCAAAAATGGGGCCGCTGAAGCTTTCTTT
many	.	TRBV27	TRBJ2-7	CASRGRYQPYEQYF	TGTGCCAGCCGTGGTCGATACCAACCCTACGAGCAGTACTTC
many	.	TRBV6-5	TRBJ1-2	CASSYGQGLYGYTF	TGTGCCAGCAGTTATGGCCAGGGCCTCTATGGCTACACCTTC
many	.	TRBV2	TRBJ2-7	CASRADSYEQYF	TGTGCCAGCAGGGCGGACTCCTACGAGCAGTACTTC
.	.	TRBV4-3	TRBJ2-7	CASSQVLAASYEQYF	TGCGCCAGCAGCCAAGTACTGGCAGCATCCTACGAGCAGTACTTC
many	.	TRBV12-3/TRBV12-4	TRBJ2-6	CASSLSGAGANVLTF	TGTGCCAGCAGTTTATCGGGGGCTGGGGCCAACGTCCTGACTTTC
.	.	TRBV14	TRBJ1-1	CASSPYGHNTEAFF	TGTGCCAGCAGCCCATATGGTCATAACACTGAAGCTTTCTTT
many	TRBD2	TRBV19	TRBJ2-1	CASSIETSGYNEQFF	TGTGCCAGTAGTATCGAGACTAGCGGCTACAATGAGCAGTTCTTC
.	.	TRBV29-1	TRBJ1-2	CSVSDSSYGYTF	TGCAGCGTATCGGACAGTTCTTATGGCTACACCTTC
.	TRBD2	TRBV5-1	TRBJ2-7	CASSSDLSGRAHEQYF	TGCGCCAGCAGCTCGGATCTTAGCGGGAGGGCCCACGAGCAGTACTTC
.	.	TRBV4-1	TRBJ1-2	CASSPDWLSGYTF	TGCGCCAGCAGCCCTGACTGGCTCAGTGGCTACACCTTC
many	.	TRBV2	TRBJ1-6	CASSEAAGLNSPLHF	TGTGCCAGCAGTGAAGCGGCAGGCCTAAATTCACCCCTCCACTTT
many	.	TRBV19	TRBJ2-7	CASSNQGGYEQYF	TGTGCCAGTAGTAATCAGGGGGGATACGAGCAGTACTTC
many	.	TRBV12-3/TRBV12-4	TRBJ1-2	CASSLAPPDYTF	TGTGCCAGCAGTTTAGCCCCCCCCGACTACACCTTC
.	TRBD1	TRBV5-6	TRBJ1-1	CASSPGTGAKNTEAFF	TGTGCCAGCAGCCCGGGGACAGGGGCGAAAAACACTGAAGCTTTCTTT
.	TRBD2	TRBV20-1	TRBJ2-4	CSASGSGGRSSGNIQYF	TGCAGTGCTAGCGGGTCGGGAGGCAGATCGTCTGGAAACATTCAGTACTTC
.	.	TRBV2	TRBJ2-7	CASSVGWGTYEQYF	TGTGCCAGCAGTGTAGGCTGGGGCACCTACGAGCAGTACTTC
many	.	TRBV4-2	TRBJ1-2	CASSQESGLGGYTF	TGTGCCAGCAGCCAAGAATCGGGTTTGGGTGGCTACACCTTC
many	.	TRBV19	TRBJ1-3	CASSRDGISGNTIYF	TGTGCCAGTAGTAGGGACGGAATCTCTGGAAACACCATATATTTT
few	TRBD2	TRBV12-3/TRBV12-4	TRBJ2-2	CASSSHGGGFTGELFF	TGTGCCAGCAGCAGCCACGGGGGGGGGTTCACCGGGGAGCTGTTTTTT
.	TRBD1	TRBV6-1	TRBJ1-2	CASRHRDSQRDYGYTF	TGTGCCAGCAGGCACCGGGACAGCCAACGCGACTATGGCTACACCTTC
many	.	TRBV2	TRBJ1-1	CASNRDGNTEAFF	TGTGCCAGCAACCGGGACGGGAACACTGAAGCTTTCTTT
many	.	TRBV29-1	TRBJ1-2	CSVPRTANYGYTF	TGCAGCGTCCCTAGGACCGCTAACTATGGCTACACCTTC
many	.	TRBV19	TRBJ2-3	CASLASSTDTQYF	TGTGCCAGTCTAGCGTCTAGCACAGATACGCAGTATTTT
few	.	TRBV12-3/TRBV12-4	TRBJ1-5	CASSFKLDQPQHF	TGTGCCAGCAGTTTTAAGCTTGATCAGCCCCAGCATTTT
.	TRBD1	TRBV6-1	TRBJ1-2	CASGDRAPYGYTF	TGTGCCAGCGGAGACAGGGCCCCCTATGGCTACACCTTC
many	TRBD1	TRBV4-2	TRBJ1-6	CASSPRGLSPLHF	TGTGCCAGCAGCCCCAGGGGGCTTTCACCCCTCCACTTT
few	.	TRBV3-1	TRBJ2-7	CASSQEGGDSYEQYF	TGTGCCAGCAGCCAAGAAGGGGGGGATTCCTACGAGCAGTACTTC
.	TRBD2	TRBV5-1	TRBJ2-5	CASRPGTSGYGQTQYF	TGCGCCAGCAGACCCGGGACTAGCGGCTACGGGCAGACCCAGTACTTC
few	TRBD2	TRBV20-1	TRBJ2-5	CSASLAGVQETQYF	TGCAGTGCTTCTCTAGCGGGTGTCCAAGAGACCCAGTACTTC
many	TRBD1	TRBV6-2/TRBV6-3	TRBJ1-5	CASSYGQGFRQPQHF	TGTGCCAGCAGTTACGGACAGGGTTTTCGTCAGCCCCAGCATTTT
many	.	TRBV5-4	TRBJ1-1	CASTHALNTEAFF	TGTGCCAGCACCCACGCCCTGAACACTGAAGCTTTCTTT
many	.	TRBV2	TRBJ1-3	CASSEMGSGNTIYF	TGTGCCAGCAGTGAAATGGGCTCTGGAAACACCATATATTTT
many	.	TRBV6-1	TRBJ1-5	CASSEYSPGAARIFPQHF	TGTGCCAGCAGTGAATACTCACCAGGGGCAGCCAGGATCTTTCCCCAGCATTTT